The TCR beta chain under discussion was sequenced for a study of blood T cell repertoires in COVID-19. About the study: COVID-19 samples collected from the United States, Italy and Spain covered acute and convalescent phases. T cells, B-cell-depleted T cells, or PBMCs provided the cDNA or gDNA that served as material.

V was clipped by 4 bases and J by 1 base; unmatched bases: 7. Germline V gene lookup returns CDR1 SGHNT and CDR2 YYREEE (reference sequence). CDR3 length equals 15 residues. Original methodology: The assay estimated nucleated cells by amplifying reference gene primers. Sequencing used immunoSEQ multiplex PCR; TCRdb keeps in-frame clones, though not all of them. The V and J calls and the clone size are those of that table, but D and trimming were determined from the DNA. The sample shows about 180,000 clones, roughly four fifths of them seen only once. The gene calls are TRBV5-4 and TRBJ2-5, with 7 bases aligning to TRBD2. The source of this sequence is a human donor in a cohort sampled during active COVID-19. Sequencing input: peripheral blood. The CDR3 DNA follows: TGTGCCAGCAGCCGGGTGCCTAGCGGCCAAGAGACCCAGTACTTC. Amino acids: CASSRVPSGQETQYF.